This T cell receptor beta chain is drawn from a study of metastatic and nonmetastatic thyroid tumors. TCRdb re-called the PCR reads with MiXCR. The data contain about 27,000 clones, about 15% of them singletons. This clone was found many times. V was shortened by 6 bases and J by 10 bases, with 16 bases between the two germline ends. The CDR3 is made up of 13 amino acids. Prior to thyroid surgery, none of the patients had received any treatment. Sequencing used blood. This receptor was taken from a male donor with papillary thyroid cancer or a benign thyroid nodule (not recorded which). Some clones in this sample may be carry-over from other donors' samples. This chain links TRBV12-3 or TRBV12-4 with TRBJ1-5; D uncertain. CDR3 sequence: CASRQTPQTPQHF. The CDR3 DNA reads as TGTGCCAGCAGACAGACACCACAAACACCCCAGCATTTT.